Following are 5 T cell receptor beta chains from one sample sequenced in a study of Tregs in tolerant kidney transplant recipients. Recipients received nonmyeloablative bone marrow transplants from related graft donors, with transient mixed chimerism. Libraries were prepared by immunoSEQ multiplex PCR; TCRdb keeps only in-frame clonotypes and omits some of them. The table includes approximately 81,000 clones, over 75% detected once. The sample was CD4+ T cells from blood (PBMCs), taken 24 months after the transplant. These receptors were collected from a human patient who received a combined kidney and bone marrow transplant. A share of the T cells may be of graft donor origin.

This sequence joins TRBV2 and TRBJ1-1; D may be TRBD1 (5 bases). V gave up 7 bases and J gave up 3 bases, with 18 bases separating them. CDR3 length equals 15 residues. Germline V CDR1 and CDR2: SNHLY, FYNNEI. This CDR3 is CASTLGTLRHTEAFF. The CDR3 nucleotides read TGTGCCAGCACCCTAGGGACTTTAAGGCACACTGAAGCTTTCTTT. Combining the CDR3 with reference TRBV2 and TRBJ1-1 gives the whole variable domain EPEVTQTPSHQVTQMGQEVILRCVPISNHLYFYWYRQILGQKVEFLVSFYNNEISEKSEIFDDQFSVERPDGSNFTLKIRSTKLEDSAMYFCASTLGTLRHTEAFFGQGTRLTVV.

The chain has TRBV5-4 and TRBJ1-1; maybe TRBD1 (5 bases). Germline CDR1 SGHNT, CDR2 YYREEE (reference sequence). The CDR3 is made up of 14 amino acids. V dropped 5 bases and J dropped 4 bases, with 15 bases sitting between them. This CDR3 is CASSPPGGGTEAFF. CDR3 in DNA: TGTGCCAGCAGTCCTCCGGGGGGGGGCACTGAAGCTTTCTTT.

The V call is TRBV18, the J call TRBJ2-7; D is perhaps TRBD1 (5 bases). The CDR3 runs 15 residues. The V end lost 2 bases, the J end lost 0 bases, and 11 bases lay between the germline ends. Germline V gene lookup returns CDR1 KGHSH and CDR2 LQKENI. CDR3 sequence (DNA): TGTGCCAGCTCACCAGGGCCAGGGTCCTCCTACGAGCAGTACTTC. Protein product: CASSPGPGSSYEQYF.

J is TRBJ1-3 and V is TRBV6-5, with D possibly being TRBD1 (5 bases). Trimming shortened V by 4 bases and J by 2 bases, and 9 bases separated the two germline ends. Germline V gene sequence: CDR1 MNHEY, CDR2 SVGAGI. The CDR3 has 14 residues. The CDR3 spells CASSSQGTGNTIYF. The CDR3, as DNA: TGTGCCAGCAGTTCCCAGGGTACTGGAAACACCATATATTTT.

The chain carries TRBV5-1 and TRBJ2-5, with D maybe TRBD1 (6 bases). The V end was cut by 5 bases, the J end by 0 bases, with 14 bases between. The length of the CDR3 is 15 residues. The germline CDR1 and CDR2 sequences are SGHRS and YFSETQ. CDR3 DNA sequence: TGCGCCAGCAGACCCGACAGGCCGTACCAAGAGACCCAGTACTTC. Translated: CASRPDRPYQETQYF.